The clone carrying this TCR beta chain was counted many times. Its cognate antigen is unknown. PBMCs were derived from under 13 ml fresh peripheral blood. The source of the sample is a study of T cells in Graves' hyperthyroidism and ophthalmopathy. Broader study findings: Classification by a 13 V-J model distinguished ophthalmopathy from stable hyperthyroidism.

Looked up from germline, CDR1 is MDHEN and CDR2 is SYDVKM. Trimming cost V 8 bases and J 0 bases, with 11 bases left between them. This CDR3 is 13 amino acids long. Amplified TCR beta CDR3 regions derived from RNA transcripts. During a first-round RT-PCR of the TCR CDR3, the HTBI primer set was used. TCRdb passed the multiplex PCR reads through MiXCR, listing each CDR3 protein once. Of about 400,000 distinct CDR3 sequences detected, more than 13% appear once; the ten largest clones hold over 25%. The chain joins TRBV28 to TRBJ2-7, with D possibly being TRBD1 or TRBD2 (7 bases each). The sequencing sample was made of blood. This receptor was identified in a woman aged 25-40 years with Graves' hyperthyroidism. The CDR3 nucleotides read TGTGCCAGCCGGGGGGACAGCTCCTACGAGCAGTACTTC. Residues: CASRGDSSYEQYF.